These T cell receptor beta chains were read from a single sample in a study of shared clonotypes between healthy human individuals. Profiled with immunoSEQ multiplex PCR; TCRdb holds only in-frame clones, not every one. The sample lists 450,000 to 500,000 clones, roughly four fifths occurring once. The sequenced sample consisted of PBMCs. These receptors came from a woman between 40 and 50 years old in good health. Some clones in this sample may be carry-over from other donors' samples. Each CDR3 is given with its conserved first and last residue. D genes are given only for firm matches. Clone size is not always given. Where it is, it says once, few, many or a class for expanded clones.

v_call	d_call	j_call	clone_size	cdr3_nt	cdr3_aa
TRBV7-8	TRBD2	TRBJ2-7	NA	TGTGCCAGCAGCCGGACTAGCGGGAAATTCTACGAGCAGTACTTC	CASSRTSGKFYEQYF
TRBV7-6	NA	TRBJ1-1	NA	TGTGCCAGCAGCTTACCCCGGTCTGAAGCTTTCTTT	CASSLPRSEAFF
TRBV28	NA	TRBJ1-2	NA	TGTGCCAGCAGTTTAATGGCAGGGAATGGCTACACCTTC	CASSLMAGNGYTF
TRBV2	NA	TRBJ2-5	NA	TGTGCCAGCCTAACCCTTGACCAAGAGACCCAGTACTTC	CASLTLDQETQYF
TRBV28	NA	TRBJ1-2	few	TGTGCCAGCAGGTCATGGAATGGCTACACCTTC	CASRSWNGYTF
TRBV29-1	NA	TRBJ2-3	once	TGCAGCGTTGGGGGGGACGGACACCGGGTGGATACGCAGTATTTT	CSVGGDGHRVDTQYF
TRBV28	NA	TRBJ2-5	NA	TGTGCCAGCAGTCTGACTACCGGGACTGGCTTATGGACCCAGTACTTC	CASSLTTGTGLWTQYF
TRBV5-1	NA	TRBJ1-4	NA	TGCGCCAGCAGCCTAATCCCGGTACAGGGCGGTGCAACTAATGAAAAACTGTTTTTT	CASSLIPVQGGATNEKLFF
TRBV7-8	NA	TRBJ2-1	few	TGTGCCAGCAGCTTAGCCACCGGAAGTGAGCAGTTCTTC	CASSLATGSEQFF
TRBV27	NA	TRBJ1-1	few	TGTGCCAGCAGTTTAGGGGGTTGGGGGGTGAAAGGTGAAGCTTTCTTT	CASSLGGWGVKGEAFF
TRBV6-6	TRBD2	TRBJ2-7	NA	TGTGCCACTACACAGGGACTAGCCTACGAGCAGTACTTC	CATTQGLAYEQYF
TRBV5-1	NA	TRBJ2-7	NA	TGCGCCAGCAGCTTGGAAGCTACGGCAAGCGACGAGCAGTACTTC	CASSLEATASDEQYF
TRBV29-1	NA	TRBJ1-2	many	TGCAGCTTGTCGAGGGATGGCTACACCTTC	CSLSRDGYTF
TRBV28	NA	TRBJ2-1	NA	TGTGCCAGCAGTTTACCAGGGGTCGCTGAGCAGTTCTTC	CASSLPGVAEQFF
TRBV30	NA	TRBJ2-1	NA	TGTGCCCAACTCGGGGGGCTAGGTTACAATGAGCAGTTCTTC	CAQLGGLGYNEQFF
TRBV11-2	NA	TRBJ1-4	NA	TGTGCCAGCAGCTTTGGGGTTTCCGGGAATGAAAAACTGTTTTTT	CASSFGVSGNEKLFF
TRBV27	NA	TRBJ2-2	NA	TGTGCCAGCAGCCGTTTTATTGACGCAACCGGGGAGCTGTTTTTT	CASSRFIDATGELFF
TRBV15	TRBD1	TRBJ2-7	NA	TGTGCCACCAGCAGAGATTGGACAGGGGTTTTGCTGTACTTC	CATSRDWTGVLLYF
TRBV5-1	TRBD1	TRBJ2-2	NA	TGCGCCAGCAGCTGGACAGGGGAATTAGGGACCGGGGAGCTGTTTTTT	CASSWTGELGTGELFF
TRBV15	NA	TRBJ1-1	few	TGTGCCACCAGAAACTACAACACTGAAGCTTTCTTT	CATRNYNTEAFF
TRBV5-1	TRBD1	TRBJ1-5	few	TGCGCCAGCAGCTTGCAGGGGGATAGCAATCAGCCCCAGCATTTT	CASSLQGDSNQPQHF
TRBV30	NA	TRBJ2-7	NA	TGTGCCTGGAGAACCGGCACGGGCGAGCAGTACTTC	CAWRTGTGEQYF
TRBV30	NA	TRBJ2-5	many	TGTGCCTGGAGTTCACCACGGGCTTCGGGAGTAGAGACCCAGTACTTC	CAWSSPRASGVETQYF
TRBV5-1	TRBD1	TRBJ1-2	NA	TGCGCCAGCAGCCCGGAAGGGGGCCTGTATGGCTACACCTTC	CASSPEGGLYGYTF
TRBV7-2	TRBD1	TRBJ1-1	NA	TGTGCCAGCAGCTCTACAGGGGTCTCGGGGACTGAAGCTTTCTTT	CASSSTGVSGTEAFF
TRBV28	TRBD1	TRBJ1-2	NA	TGTGCCAGCAGCCACGGACAGGGGTCCCCCCCTAACTATGGCTACACCTTC	CASSHGQGSPPNYGYTF
TRBV7-2	NA	TRBJ2-3	NA	TGTGCCAGCAGCTTTTCAGGGGGCACAGATACGCAGTATTTT	CASSFSGGTDTQYF
TRBV4-1	TRBD2	TRBJ2-1	few	TGCGCCAGCAGCCGCTCGGGACTAGCGGGAGACTACAATGAGCAGTTCTTC	CASSRSGLAGDYNEQFF
TRBV27	TRBD2	TRBJ2-3	NA	TGTGCCAGCAGTTCGACTTGGACTAGCGGGAGGGGAGGCTCAGATACGCAGTATTTT	CASSSTWTSGRGGSDTQYF
TRBV7-9	TRBD2	TRBJ2-3	NA	TGTGCCAGCAGCCCCTTCCGCGGGCGGGAGGCAGATACGCAGTATTTT	CASSPFRGREADTQYF
TRBV28	TRBD2	TRBJ2-7	NA	TGTGCCACGCAACGGACTAGCGAGACATACGAGCAGTACTTC	CATQRTSETYEQYF
TRBV9	TRBD1	TRBJ1-1	NA	TGTGCCAGCAGCGTAAGTCCAGGGGGGGACACTGAAGCTTTCTTT	CASSVSPGGDTEAFF
TRBV28	TRBD2	TRBJ2-7	NA	TGTGCCAGCAGTTTACCGCTAGCGGGAGGGCAGGGGGAGCAGTACTTC	CASSLPLAGGQGEQYF
TRBV19	TRBD1	TRBJ1-1	NA	TGTGCCAGTAGGTCAACAGGGGACACTGAAGCTTTCTTT	CASRSTGDTEAFF
TRBV19	TRBD2	TRBJ2-1	NA	TGTGCCAGTAGTCCGCCGGGACTAGCGGGAGCTGAGCAGTTCTTC	CASSPPGLAGAEQFF
TRBV7-2	NA	TRBJ2-7	NA	TGTGCCAGCAGCTTCAGGCAGGGAGCCTACGAGCAGTACTTC	CASSFRQGAYEQYF
TRBV6-1	TRBD2	TRBJ2-2	few	TGTGCCAGCAGTGCCATCGGGGGGGCCGCCGGGGAGCTGTTTTTT	CASSAIGGAAGELFF
TRBV19	NA	TRBJ1-4	NA	TGTGCCAGTAGCCTCAGTACAACTAATGAAAAACTGTTTTTT	CASSLSTTNEKLFF
TRBV7-2	TRBD2	TRBJ2-7	NA	TGTGCCAGCAGCGGGACTAGCGGTTCCTACGAGCAGTACTTC	CASSGTSGSYEQYF
TRBV9	TRBD1	TRBJ2-1	NA	TGTGCCAGCAGCGTATTAGGCCAGGGGGCGTACAATGAGCAGTTCTTC	CASSVLGQGAYNEQFF
TRBV7-9	NA	TRBJ1-1	NA	TGTGCCAGCAGCTTAGGAGGGTTAGGTACTGAAGCTTTCTTT	CASSLGGLGTEAFF
TRBV5-1	NA	TRBJ1-1	NA	TGCGCCAGCAGCTTTGGGGCAGGGACGATGAACACTGAAGCTTTCTTT	CASSFGAGTMNTEAFF
TRBV7-6	NA	TRBJ2-7	once	TGTGCCAGCAGCTTATGGGGTAGACAAAGCTCCTACGAGCAGTACTTC	CASSLWGRQSSYEQYF
TRBV27	TRBD1	TRBJ2-2	NA	TGTGCCAGCAGTGAGTCAGGGGGGAACACCGGGGAGCTGTTTTTT	CASSESGGNTGELFF
TRBV6-1	NA	TRBJ1-5	NA	TGTGCCAGCAGTGAAGCGCGAGGGCAGAGCTATCAGCCCCAGCATTTT	CASSEARGQSYQPQHF
TRBV10-3	TRBD1	TRBJ2-1	NA	TGTGCCATCAGCCCCGGGACAGGGGTATACAATGAGCAGTTCTTC	CAISPGTGVYNEQFF
TRBV7-3	NA	TRBJ2-7	NA	TGTGCCAGCAGCTTACGGGCAGGGGAAAACTACGAGCAGTACTTC	CASSLRAGENYEQYF
TRBV5-1	NA	TRBJ2-7	many	TGCGCCAGCAGCCTTGAAAGGGCCTACGAGCAGTACTTC	CASSLERAYEQYF